The present T cell receptor beta chain was sequenced within a study of blood T cell repertoires in COVID-19. The wider study: The origin of the acute and convalescent COVID-19 samples was the United States, Italy and Spain. The cDNA or gDNA used as material had been derived from T cells, B-cell-depleted T cells, or PBMCs.

The CDR3 loop spans 15 amino acids. Germline-derived CDR1 and CDR2 are LNHDA and SQIVND (reference sequence). V lost 5 bases, J lost 2 bases, and 15 bases lay in between. Per the authors' pipeline: Quantification of nucleated cells was approximated via reference gene primer amplification. Profiling relied on immunoSEQ multiplex PCR, and the TCRdb table lists in-frame clones only, not all of them. V and J calls and clone size come straight from that table; D and trimming were deduced from the DNA. The sample yields 150,000 to 200,000 clones, over 85% seen once. Input material: peripheral blood. The gene calls are TRBV19 and TRBJ1-2, with a possible D match to TRBD1 (6 bases). The clonotype was recovered from a man aged 60 to 69 with active or convalescent COVID-19. The CDR3 sequence: CASSDGGGPNYGYTF. CDR3 coding DNA: TGTGCCAGTAGTGATGGGGGGGGGCCGAACTATGGCTACACCTTC.